The sequence of this T cell receptor beta chain was determined in a study of CD8 T cells in ankylosing spondylitis. Study findings and constraints: It appeared that ankylosing spondylitis blood was characterized by a TCR beta motif of under ten highly homologous variants. Earlier authors reported some of these motif variants in reactive arthritis synovial fluid and blood. Matched ankylosing spondylitis synovial fluid reportedly showed significant enrichment of disease-linked clones.

Generation of TCR beta libraries employed quantitative 5'-RACE incorporating molecular barcodes. TCRdb reanalysed the 5' RACE reads using MiXCR and keeps one entry per CDR3 protein. The data hold roughly 490,000 distinct CDR3 sequences, with roughly 5.2% observed a single time. At least ten counts were recorded for this clonotype. The antigen is not known. CDR1 and CDR2 (germline): SGHDT, YYEEEE. V shed 0 bases, J shed 8 bases, and the junction held 2 bases outside the gene matches. This CDR3 is 13 amino acids long. The chain uses TRBV5-6 and TRBJ2-3, with 8 bases aligning to TRBD1. The TCR was taken from a male donor with ankylosing spondylitis. The material sequenced was blood, either unsorted or a sorted T cell fraction (not recorded which). CDR3 coding DNA: TGTGCCAGCAGCTTGGGGACAGGGACTACGCAGTATTTT. Translated, it gives CASSLGTGTTQYF.